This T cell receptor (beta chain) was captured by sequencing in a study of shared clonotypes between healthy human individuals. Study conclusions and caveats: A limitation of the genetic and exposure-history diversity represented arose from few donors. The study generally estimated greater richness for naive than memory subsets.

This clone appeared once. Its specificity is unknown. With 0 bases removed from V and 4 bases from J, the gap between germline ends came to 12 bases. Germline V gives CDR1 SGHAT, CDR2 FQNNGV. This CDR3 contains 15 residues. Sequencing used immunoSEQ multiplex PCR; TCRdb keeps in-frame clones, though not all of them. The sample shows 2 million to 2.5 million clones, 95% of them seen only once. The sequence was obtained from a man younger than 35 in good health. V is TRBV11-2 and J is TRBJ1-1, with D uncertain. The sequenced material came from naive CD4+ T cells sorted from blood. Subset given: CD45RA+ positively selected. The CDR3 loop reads CASSLDPVVTTEAFF. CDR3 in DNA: TGTGCCAGCAGCTTAGATCCAGTGGTTACCACTGAAGCTTTCTTT.